Sequencing of this T cell receptor (beta chain) was carried out in a study of tumor-infiltrating lymphocytes in primary liver carcinoma. Study-wide findings and caveats: Tumor-adjacent and tumor-blood pairs overlapped less than tumor region pairs did.

Researchers generated TCR beta cDNA from about 450 ng of total RNA, relying on a constant-region primer. Modified slightly, ARM-PCR produced TCR beta libraries over three nested multiplex PCR rounds. A C-beta reverse primer was combined with TRBV1-TRBV30 forward primers in the first two PCR rounds, and each round had around 11 cycles. TCRdb fed the multiplex PCR reads into MiXCR, producing one record per CDR3 protein. The sample carries about 180,000 distinct CDR3 sequences, 50% to 75% recorded once. Germline DNA was also extracted, while the blood RNA originated from unsorted whole blood. Comments on this clonotype: Its specificity is not known.

The length of the CDR3 is 13 residues. Germline CDR1 is SGHDN and CDR2 is FVKESK. The ends were cut back, 0 bases at V and 4 bases at J, with 6 bases in the middle. Sequencing was carried out using peripheral blood. The receptor was derived from a middle-aged man with primary liver carcinoma and hepatitis B virus infection. The V and J genes are TRBV14 and TRBJ2-5, with D unclear. The CDR3 DNA follows: TGTGCCAGCAGCCAAGATTCTGGAGAGACCCAGTACTTC. Amino acid sequence: CASSQDSGETQYF.